Listed here are 24 T cell receptor beta chains from one sample, sequenced in a study of monozygotic twins with inflammatory bowel disease. Using the 5' RACE reads, TCRdb records one entry per CDR3 protein without DNA. The sample is made up of about 330,000 distinct CDR3 sequences, and the top ten hold around 2% of it. What was sequenced was blood. These TCRs come from a human donor with ulcerative colitis or Crohn's disease, or a healthy co-twin of an affected twin (not recorded which).

The chain uses TRBV12-3 or TRBV12-4 and TRBJ1-1; TCRdb returns TRBD1, unconfirmable since there is no DNA. The CDR3 has 15 residues. The CDR3 protein is CASSFSDRPSTEAFF.

The chain combines TRBV11-2 with TRBJ1-1. In germline, CDR1 is SGHAT, CDR2 FQNNGV. The CDR3 consists of 15 residues. CDR3 amino acids: CASSLEPGLNTEAFF. The full variable domain, rest sourced from reference TRBV11-2 and TRBJ1-1, is EAGVAQSPRYKIIEKRQSVAFWCNPISGHATLYWYQQILGQGPKLLIQFQNNGVVDDSQLPKDRFSAERLKGVDSTLKIQPAKLEDSAVYLCASSLEPGLNTEAFFGQGTRLTVV.

The chain is built from TRBV2 and TRBJ2-5; TCRdb lists TRBD2, though no DNA is available to test this call. The CDR3 runs 15 residues. Germline assignment: CDR1 SNHLY and CDR2 FYNNEI. CDR3 sequence reads: CASSPDGRASETQYF.

The genes are TRBV12-3 or TRBV12-4 and TRBJ2-5; TCRdb lists TRBD1, though no DNA is available to test this call. CDR3 length equals 14 residues. CDR3 residues: CASSLEGRIETQYF.

The chain combines TRBV7-9 with TRBJ2-5. Germline V lookup: CDR1 SEHNR, CDR2 FQNEAQ (reference sequence). This CDR3 spans 11 amino acids. The CDR3 spells CASSDEETQYF.

The chain couples TRBV20-1 to TRBJ2-3; TCRdb picks TRBD2, but there is no DNA to check that call. The CDR3 covers 14 residues. Germline loops: CDR1 DFQATT, CDR2 SNEGSKA (reference sequence). CDR3 region: CSALEGLAGGTQYF.

CDR3 sequence: CASSLAVATGELFF. V gene TRBV5-1 combines with J gene TRBJ2-2. The CDR3 is 14 residues long. Germline CDR1 reads SGHRS; CDR2 reads YFSETQ.

According to its frequency, this clonotype is medium-sized. The rearrangement links TRBV29-1 to TRBJ1-2; lacking DNA, the TRBD1 call made by TCRdb goes unchecked. The CDR3 covers 13 residues. Germline CDR1 reads SQVTM; CDR2 reads ANQGSEA. The CDR3 reads CSGRLDRSPGYTF.

This chain uses TRBV5-1 with TRBJ1-2. The CDR3 extends over 16 amino acids. Germline-derived CDR1 and CDR2 are SGHRS and YFSETQ. CDR3: CASSHWAETGNYGYTF. The full variable domain, completed using reference TRBV5-1 and TRBJ1-2, is KAGVTQTPRYLIKTRGQQVTLSCSPISGHRSVSWYQQTPGQGLQFLFEYFSETQRNKGNFPGRFSGRQFSNSRSEMNVSTLELGDSALYLCASSHWAETGNYGYTFGSGTRLTVV.

V is TRBV5-8 and J is TRBJ2-7; TCRdb's assignment of TRBD2 cannot be checked, as there is no DNA. CDR1 and CDR2 (germline): SGHTS, YDEGEE. There are 13 residues in the CDR3. CDR3 sequence reads: CASSLSPGGEQYF. The variable domain in full, with the rest retrieved from reference TRBV5-8 and TRBJ2-7, is EAGVTQSPTHLIKTRGQQATLRCSPISGHTSVYWYQQALGLGLQFLLWYDEGEERNRGNFPPRFSGRQFPNYSSELNVNALELEDSALYLCASSLSPGGEQYFGPGTRLTVT.

The genes are TRBV5-1 and TRBJ2-3; TCRdb's assignment of TRBD2 cannot be checked, as there is no DNA. CDR1 is SGHRS and CDR2 is YFSETQ in the germline V gene. CDR3 length equals 17 residues. The CDR3 protein is CASSPGLPIKTTDTQYF.

This chain links TRBV7-9 with TRBJ2-1; the TCRdb D gene call, TRBD2, has no DNA to confirm it. Per germline, CDR1 SEHNR and CDR2 FQNEAQ (reference sequence). The CDR3 spans 16 residues. The CDR3 loop reads CASSATSGSSYNEQFF.

The rearrangement uses TRBV7-9 and TRBJ2-5; TCRdb selects TRBD1, and the lack of DNA leaves this call unchecked. This CDR3 spans 14 amino acids. Germline V gene sequence: CDR1 SEHNR, CDR2 FQNEAQ (reference sequence). This CDR3 is CASSMKGGTETQYF.

The CDR3: CASSLQGFRYNEQFF. The genes are TRBV7-2 and TRBJ2-1. Germline V CDR1 and CDR2: SGHTA, FQGNSA. The CDR3 sequence is 15 residues long.

J is TRBJ2-1 and V is TRBV28; TCRdb names TRBD2, which stays unverified in the absence of DNA. CDR1 is MDHEN and CDR2 is SYDVKM in the germline V gene. This CDR3 spans 13 amino acids. The CDR3: CASRTRGDNEQFF.

V is TRBV10-3 and J is TRBJ2-1; TCRdb returns TRBD1, unconfirmable since there is no DNA. The germline V gene has CDR1 ENHRY and CDR2 SYGVKD. The CDR3 loop spans 16 amino acids. CDR3 residues: CAISEGTVYSYNEQFF.

This chain connects TRBV6-1 to TRBJ2-5; TCRdb returns TRBD2, unconfirmable since there is no DNA. There are 18 residues in the CDR3. The germline V gene encodes CDR1 MNHNS and CDR2 SASEGT. The CDR3 sequence: CASNAYTGGPNAQETQYF.

The V and J genes are TRBV7-3 and TRBJ1-5; absent DNA, TCRdb's TRBD1 call cannot be checked. Germline V CDR1 and CDR2: SGHTA, FQGTGA. The CDR3 runs 13 residues. The CDR3 region is CAPQSGGNQPQHF.

V gene TRBV10-3 combines with J gene TRBJ2-3; TCRdb proposes TRBD1, but this gene call is untestable without DNA. Per germline, CDR1 ENHRY and CDR2 SYGVKD. The CDR3 extends over 13 amino acids. CDR3 loop: CATGDRDPDTQYF.

This chain uses TRBV24-1 with TRBJ1-5; TCRdb reports TRBD1, a call that lacks DNA to check it against. Germline assignment: CDR1 KGHDR and CDR2 SFDVKD. The CDR3 has 16 residues. The CDR3 sequence is CATSDSMRGYNQPQHF.

The V call is TRBV6-1, the J call TRBJ1-1. The germline V gene has CDR1 MNHNS and CDR2 SASEGT. There are 15 residues in the CDR3. CDR3 in amino acids: CASSEQAGLNTEAFF.

V is TRBV10-3 and J is TRBJ2-7; the TRBD2 assignment by TCRdb is unverifiable without DNA. The CDR3 covers 14 residues. Germline CDR1 ENHRY, CDR2 SYGVKD. CDR3 sequence reads: CAISDPARIYEQYF.

The rearrangement joins TRBV2 to TRBJ2-3. Germline loops: CDR1 SNHLY, CDR2 FYNNEI. The CDR3 is made up of 11 amino acids. This CDR3 is CASGPFYTQYF.

The chain is built from TRBV7-9 and TRBJ2-2; absent DNA, TCRdb's TRBD2 call cannot be checked. CDR3 length: 15 residues. Germline V gives CDR1 SEHNR, CDR2 FQNEAQ (reference sequence). Here the CDR3 reads CASSKERGVPGELFF. Using reference TRBV7-9 and TRBJ2-2 for the parts outside the CDR3, the full variable domain is DTGVSQNPRHKITKRGQNVTFRCDPISEHNRLYWYRQTLGQGPEFLTYFQNEAQLEKSRLLSDRFSAERPKGSFSTLEIQRTEQGDSAMYLCASSKERGVPGELFFGEGSRLTVL.